These T cell receptor beta chains were read from a single sample in a study of post-analysis software for immune sequencing data. TCRdb fed the PCR reads into MiXCR, producing one record per CDR3 protein. The sample carries about 770,000 distinct CDR3 sequences, more than 45% recorded once. Sequencing was carried out using blood. All receptors derive from a girl between 5 and 17 years old with multiple sclerosis. Both conserved end residues are part of each CDR3. A D gene is named only where the DNA matches it firmly. Some rows mark clone size as missing; the rest say once, few, many or name a class of expanded clone.

D gene	J gene	V gene	clone size	CDR3 length	CDR3 protein	CDR3 DNA
TRBD2	TRBJ2-1	TRBV4-3	NA	17	CASSQLTGTSGSYEQFF	TGCGCCAGCAGCCAACTAACCGGGACTAGCGGGAGCTATGAGCAGTTCTTC
NA	TRBJ2-5	TRBV7-9	NA	13	CASSLPGLETQYF	TGTGCCAGCAGCTTACCAGGCCTTGAGACCCAGTACTTC
TRBD2	TRBJ2-5	TRBV29-1	few	15	CSVEGASGRKETQYF	TGCAGCGTTGAAGGGGCTAGCGGGAGAAAAGAGACCCAGTACTTC
NA	TRBJ2-5	TRBV5-1	NA	15	CASSLDGRGEETQYF	TGCGCCAGCAGCTTGGATGGCAGGGGGGAAGAGACCCAGTACTTC
NA	TRBJ2-7	TRBV6-1	NA	14	CAALGGVTVYEQYF	TGTGCCGCCTTAGGGGGGGTTACCGTCTACGAGCAGTACTTC
NA	TRBJ2-5	TRBV7-9	NA	17	CASSLRSGLTRQETQYF	TGTGCCAGCAGTCTGAGGTCGGGACTGACACGCCAAGAGACCCAGTACTTC
NA	TRBJ2-7	TRBV12-3/TRBV12-4	NA	13	CASSLSRAYEQYF	TGTGCCAGCAGTTTAAGCCGGGCCTACGAGCAGTACTTC
NA	TRBJ2-7	TRBV20-1	NA	14	CSARAGSSGYEQYF	TGCAGTGCTAGAGCCGGATCCAGTGGTTACGAGCAGTACTTC
TRBD2	TRBJ2-7	TRBV5-6	few	16	CASSLDWRGSSYEQYF	TGTGCCAGCAGCCTAGACTGGCGGGGGAGCTCCTACGAGCAGTACTTC
TRBD1	TRBJ1-2	TRBV20-1	NA	17	CSARDRVAGQLNYGYTF	TGCAGTGCTAGAGATAGAGTAGCGGGACAGTTGAACTATGGCTACACCTTC
NA	TRBJ1-5	TRBV7-2	NA	14	CASSSGPPNQPQHF	TGTGCCAGCAGCTCCGGACCGCCCAATCAGCCCCAGCATTTT
TRBD2	TRBJ2-7	TRBV29-1	NA	15	CSALLASGSLYEQYF	TGCAGCGCCCTACTGGCTAGCGGGAGTCTATACGAGCAGTACTTC
TRBD2	TRBJ2-7	TRBV10-3	NA	16	CAISNRTSGKTYEQYF	TGTGCCATCAGTAATCGGACTAGCGGGAAGACCTACGAGCAGTACTTC
TRBD2	TRBJ2-3	TRBV28	NA	18	CASSLAGASQPSTDTQYF	TGTGCCAGCAGTTTAGCGGGAGCCTCCCAACCTAGCACAGATACGCAGTATTTT
NA	TRBJ2-1	TRBV29-1	NA	13	CSAQRRISNEQFF	TGCAGCGCCCAGCGTCGCATTTCTAATGAGCAGTTCTTC
TRBD2	TRBJ2-1	TRBV7-2	few	15	CASSSQAGTSTEQFF	TGTGCCAGCAGCTCGCAGGCCGGGACTAGCACTGAGCAGTTCTTC
TRBD1	TRBJ2-1	TRBV6-5	few	19	CASSYPGGQGEKSYNEQFF	TGTGCCAGCAGTTATCCGGGCGGCCAGGGGGAGAAATCCTACAATGAGCAGTTCTTC
TRBD2	TRBJ2-1	TRBV27	NA	14	CVSARLAGDNEQFF	TGTGTCAGCGCTAGACTAGCGGGAGACAATGAGCAGTTCTTC
NA	TRBJ2-1	TRBV20-1	once	16	CSARDWRGASYNEQFF	TGCAGTGCTAGAGATTGGCGGGGAGCGTCCTACAATGAGCAGTTCTTC
NA	TRBJ2-7	TRBV19	NA	12	CASNARGDEQYF	TGTGCCAGTAACGCGCGAGGGGACGAGCAGTACTTC
NA	TRBJ2-1	TRBV28	NA	14	CASSFAGPQMGQFF	TGTGCCAGCAGTTTCGCCGGCCCCCAAATGGGGCAGTTCTTC
NA	TRBJ2-1	TRBV20-1	few	15	CSARSQDRSYNEQFF	TGCAGTGCTAGATCCCAGGACCGCTCCTACAATGAGCAGTTCTTC
TRBD1	TRBJ2-5	TRBV6-6	once	15	CASSYGQGTQETQYF	TGTGCCAGCAGTTATGGACAGGGAACCCAAGAGACCCAGTACTTC
TRBD2	TRBJ2-1	TRBV12-3/TRBV12-4	NA	12	CANSLTGGEQFF	TGTGCCAACTCTTTAACGGGGGGGGAGCAGTTCTTC
NA	TRBJ2-4	TRBV28	few	14	CASSESLAKNIQYF	TGTGCCAGCAGTGAGAGCCTAGCCAAAAACATTCAGTACTTC
NA	TRBJ2-7	TRBV29-1	many	13	CSVVSGNNYEQYF	TGCAGCGTCGTTTCCGGGAACAACTACGAGCAGTACTTC
NA	TRBJ2-1	TRBV28	NA	14	CASSLDRIGDEQFF	TGTGCCAGCAGTTTAGACCGGATCGGGGACGAGCAGTTCTTC
NA	TRBJ2-1	TRBV28	NA	14	CASGPRSIDNEQFF	TGTGCCAGCGGCCCAAGGAGCATCGACAATGAGCAGTTCTTC
NA	TRBJ2-7	TRBV6-1	NA	14	CASTEGGDPKEQYF	TGTGCCAGCACCGAAGGGGGGGATCCTAAAGAGCAGTACTTC
NA	TRBJ2-3	TRBV7-2	NA	18	CASSLTGTQNRGTDTQYF	TGTGCCAGCAGCCTTACCGGGACGCAGAACAGGGGCACAGATACGCAGTATTTT
NA	TRBJ2-3	TRBV7-2	NA	16	CASSLGGTLSTDTQYF	TGTGCCAGCAGCTTAGGGGGGACTCTTAGCACAGATACGCAGTATTTT
NA	TRBJ1-2	TRBV25-1	NA	15	CASSERYGANYGYTF	TGTGCCAGCAGTGAACGGTATGGAGCTAACTATGGCTACACCTTC
TRBD1	TRBJ2-7	TRBV6-5	NA	13	CASSRDRGREQYF	TGTGCCAGCAGCCGGGACAGGGGGCGAGAGCAGTACTTC
TRBD1	TRBJ2-7	TRBV7-2	few	15	CASSLGAGTGGSQYF	TGTGCCAGCAGCTTAGGCGCCGGGACAGGGGGCTCCCAGTACTTC
TRBD1	TRBJ2-1	TRBV4-1	NA	15	CASSQAGTGYNEQFF	TGCGCCAGCAGCCAAGCGGGGACAGGATACAATGAGCAGTTCTTC